The count of the clone carrying this T cell receptor (beta chain) is one. The antigen remains unidentified. The CDR3 length is 17 residues. From germline, CDR1 is MGHDK and CDR2 SYGVNS. V was trimmed by 3 bases and J by 3 bases, leaving 17 bases between them. These data belong to a study of shared clonotypes between healthy human individuals. The study ran the assay at deep level. Sequenced by immunoSEQ multiplex PCR; TCRdb stores in-frame clones only, minus some. The sample consists of 2 million to 3 million clones, approximately 94% of them appearing once. Study-level results: The donor pool, a small one, limited the genetic and exposure-history diversity represented. The sharing of approximately 5.1% of naive CD4 clonotypes was seen across a handful of donors. Sorted-subset sequencing was shown by rarefaction to be incomplete despite large depth.

J is TRBJ2-2 and V is TRBV25-1, with D perhaps being TRBD1 or TRBD2 (6 bases each). Sequenced sample: naive CD4+ T cells from PBMCs. Subset indicated: CD45RA+ positively selected. The receptor was isolated from a young man in good health. Some clones in this sample may be carry-over from other donors' samples. CDR3 region: CASSERWGRRDTGELFF. The CDR3 nucleotides are TGTGCCAGCAGTGAGCGGTGGGGGCGGAGGGACACCGGGGAGCTGTTTTTT.